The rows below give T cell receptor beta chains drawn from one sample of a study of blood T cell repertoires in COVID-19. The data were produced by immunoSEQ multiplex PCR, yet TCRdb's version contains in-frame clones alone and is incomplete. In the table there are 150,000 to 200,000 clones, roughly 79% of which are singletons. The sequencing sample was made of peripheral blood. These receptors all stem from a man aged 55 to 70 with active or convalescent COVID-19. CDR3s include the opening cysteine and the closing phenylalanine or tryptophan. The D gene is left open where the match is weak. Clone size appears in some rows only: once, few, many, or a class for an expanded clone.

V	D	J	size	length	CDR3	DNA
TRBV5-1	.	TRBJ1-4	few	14	CASSSKDRNEKLFF	TGCGCCAGCAGCTCCAAAGACAGAAATGAAAAACTGTTTTTT
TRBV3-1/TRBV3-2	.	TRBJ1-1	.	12	CASHDPGAEAFF	TGTGCCAGCCACGACCCCGGGGCTGAAGCTTTCTTT
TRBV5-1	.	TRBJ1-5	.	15	CASSLDAGENQPQHF	TGCGCCAGCAGCTTGGACGCGGGAGAGAATCAGCCCCAGCATTTT
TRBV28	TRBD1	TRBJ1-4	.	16	CASSLWTGTENEKLFF	TGTGCCAGCAGTTTATGGACCGGGACAGAAAATGAAAAACTGTTTTTT
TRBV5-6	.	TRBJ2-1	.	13	CASNRDQFDEQFF	TGTGCCAGCAACAGGGACCAGTTCGATGAGCAGTTCTTC
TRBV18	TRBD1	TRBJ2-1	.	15	CASSPPSLDRGRQFF	TGTGCCAGCTCACCACCTAGCCTCGACAGGGGGAGGCAGTTCTTC
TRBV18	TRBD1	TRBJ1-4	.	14	CASSRDRAGEKLFF	TGTGCCAGCTCACGAGACAGGGCGGGTGAAAAACTGTTTTTT
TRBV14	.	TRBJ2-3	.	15	CASSQDRVSPDTQYF	TGTGCCAGCAGCCAAGACAGGGTGAGCCCAGATACGCAGTATTTT
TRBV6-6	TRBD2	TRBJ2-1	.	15	CASSRGTSRNNEQFF	TGTGCCAGCAGTCGGGGGACTAGCAGAAACAATGAGCAGTTCTTC
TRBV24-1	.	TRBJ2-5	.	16	CATSDYRETGSETQYF	TGTGCCACCAGTGACTACCGGGAAACAGGGTCGGAGACCCAGTACTTC
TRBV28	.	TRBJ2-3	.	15	CASSPRGRSTDTQYF	TGTGCCAGCAGCCCAAGAGGCCGGAGCACAGATACGCAGTATTTT
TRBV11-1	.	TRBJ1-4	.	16	CASSSPGTGVGEKLFF	TGTGCCAGCAGCTCGCCAGGTACAGGCGTCGGAGAAAAACTGTTTTTT
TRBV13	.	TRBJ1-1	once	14	CASSRIRVNTEAFF	TGTGCCAGCAGCCGGATCAGGGTCAACACTGAAGCTTTCTTT
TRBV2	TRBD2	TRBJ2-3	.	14	CASSAWDYTDTQYF	TGTGCCAGCAGTGCCTGGGACTACACAGATACGCAGTATTTT
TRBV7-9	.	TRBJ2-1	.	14	CASGLLTLNNEQFF	TGTGCCAGCGGCCTGTTGACTCTGAACAATGAGCAGTTCTTC
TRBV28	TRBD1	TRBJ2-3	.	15	CASSLGTGATDTQYF	TGTGCCAGCAGTTTAGGGACAGGAGCCACAGATACGCAGTATTTT
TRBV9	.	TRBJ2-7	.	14	CASSVGSASYEQYF	TGTGCCAGCAGCGTAGGTAGCGCCTCCTACGAGCAGTACTTC
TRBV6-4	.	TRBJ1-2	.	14	CASSAQASLYGYTF	TGTGCCAGCAGTGCCCAGGCGAGCCTCTATGGCTACACCTTC
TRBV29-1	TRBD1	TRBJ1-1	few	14	CSVDNSGTGGQAFF	TGCAGCGTTGATAATTCCGGGACAGGGGGCCAAGCTTTCTTT
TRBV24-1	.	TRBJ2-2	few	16	CATSDFGPGITGELFF	TGTGCCACCAGTGATTTCGGCCCGGGAATAACCGGGGAGCTGTTTTTT
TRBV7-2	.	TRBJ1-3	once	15	CASRSGLISGNTIYF	TGTGCCAGCAGGTCAGGACTGATCTCTGGAAACACCATATATTTT
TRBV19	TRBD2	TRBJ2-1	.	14	CASSAGTRGNEQFF	TGTGCCAGTAGTGCCGGGACTAGGGGCAATGAGCAGTTCTTC
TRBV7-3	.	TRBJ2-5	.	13	CASSPTTGSTQYF	TGTGCCAGCAGTCCTACGACAGGATCTACCCAGTACTTC
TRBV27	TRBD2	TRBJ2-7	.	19	CASSLLGLAGGASSYEQYF	TGTGCCAGCAGTTTATTGGGGCTAGCGGGAGGTGCGAGCTCCTACGAGCAGTACTTC
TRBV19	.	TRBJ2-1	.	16	CASSSGDFSLGNEQFF	TGTGCCAGTAGTAGCGGGGACTTCTCGTTGGGCAATGAGCAGTTCTTC
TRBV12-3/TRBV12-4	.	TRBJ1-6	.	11	CASSRGGALHF	TGTGCCAGCAGCAGGGGTGGGGCCCTCCACTTT
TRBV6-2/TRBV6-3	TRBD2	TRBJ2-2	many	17	CASSSWRTSGSGGELFF	TGTGCCAGCAGTTCGTGGCGGACTAGCGGGAGTGGCGGGGAGCTGTTTTTT
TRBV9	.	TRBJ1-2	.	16	CASSVEIGGANYGYTF	TGTGCCAGCAGCGTAGAGATCGGGGGAGCTAACTATGGCTACACCTTC
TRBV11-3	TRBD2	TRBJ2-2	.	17	CASSERRGLAGVGELFF	TGTGCCAGCAGCGAAAGAAGGGGACTAGCGGGAGTCGGGGAGCTGTTTTTT
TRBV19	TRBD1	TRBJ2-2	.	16	CASNYGTGGNTGELFF	TGTGCCAGTAACTATGGGACAGGCGGGAACACCGGGGAGCTGTTTTTT
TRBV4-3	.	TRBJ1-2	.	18	CASSRARSPLGLGYGYTF	TGCGCCAGCAGCCGAGCAAGATCCCCCTTGGGGCTCGGCTATGGCTACACCTTC
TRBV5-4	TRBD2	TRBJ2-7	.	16	CASSLASSGRAYEQYF	TGTGCCAGCAGCTTGGCGTCGAGCGGGAGGGCCTACGAGCAGTACTTC
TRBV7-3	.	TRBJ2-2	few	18	CASSLNPRDGTTTGELFF	TGTGCCAGCAGCCTAAACCCCAGGGATGGGACAACTACCGGGGAGCTGTTTTTT
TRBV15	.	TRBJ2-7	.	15	CATSFTGGSLYEQYF	TGTGCCACCAGCTTCACGGGCGGGTCCCTCTACGAGCAGTACTTC
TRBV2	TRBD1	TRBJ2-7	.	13	CASSPDRGGEQYF	TGTGCCAGCAGTCCGGACAGGGGGGGCGAGCAGTACTTC
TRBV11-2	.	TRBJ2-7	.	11	CASSVAYEQYF	TGTGCCAGCAGCGTCGCCTACGAGCAGTACTTC
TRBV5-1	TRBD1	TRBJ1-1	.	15	CASSAFEGQPNEAFF	TGCGCCAGCAGCGCGTTCGAGGGACAGCCAAATGAAGCTTTCTTT
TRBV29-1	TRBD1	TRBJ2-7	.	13	CSVRTGNSYEQYF	TGCAGCGTGCGGACAGGGAACTCCTACGAGCAGTACTTC
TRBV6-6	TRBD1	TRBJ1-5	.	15	CASSDRGKGNQPQHF	TGTGCCAGCAGTGACAGGGGGAAAGGGAATCAGCCCCAGCATTTT
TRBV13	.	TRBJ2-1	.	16	CASSLERGIGYNEQFF	TGTGCCAGCAGCTTAGAAAGAGGAATCGGGTACAATGAGCAGTTCTTC
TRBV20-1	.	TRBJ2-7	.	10	CSASGNEQYF	TGCAGTGCTAGCGGGAACGAGCAGTACTTC
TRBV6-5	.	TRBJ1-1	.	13	CASSYSNGFEAFF	TGTGCCAGCAGTTACTCAAACGGTTTTGAAGCTTTCTTT
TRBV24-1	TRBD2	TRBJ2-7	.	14	CATRRSSGSYEQYF	TGTGCCACCAGGAGGTCTAGCGGATCTTACGAGCAGTACTTC
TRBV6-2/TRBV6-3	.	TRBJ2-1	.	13	CASSYDYYNEQFF	TGTGCCAGCAGTTACGACTACTACAATGAGCAGTTCTTC
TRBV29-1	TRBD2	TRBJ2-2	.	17	CSVEREIAGGDPGELFF	TGCAGCGTTGAAAGGGAAATAGCGGGAGGGGACCCCGGGGAGCTGTTTTTT
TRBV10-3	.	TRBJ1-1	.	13	CAISEAGLPEAFF	TGTGCCATCAGTGAGGCGGGGCTCCCTGAAGCTTTCTTT
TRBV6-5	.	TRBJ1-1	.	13	CASRRTVNTEAFF	TGTGCCAGCAGGAGGACAGTTAACACTGAAGCTTTCTTT
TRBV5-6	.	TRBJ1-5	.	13	CASSRGRNQPQHF	TGTGCCAGCAGTAGGGGTCGAAATCAGCCCCAGCATTTT